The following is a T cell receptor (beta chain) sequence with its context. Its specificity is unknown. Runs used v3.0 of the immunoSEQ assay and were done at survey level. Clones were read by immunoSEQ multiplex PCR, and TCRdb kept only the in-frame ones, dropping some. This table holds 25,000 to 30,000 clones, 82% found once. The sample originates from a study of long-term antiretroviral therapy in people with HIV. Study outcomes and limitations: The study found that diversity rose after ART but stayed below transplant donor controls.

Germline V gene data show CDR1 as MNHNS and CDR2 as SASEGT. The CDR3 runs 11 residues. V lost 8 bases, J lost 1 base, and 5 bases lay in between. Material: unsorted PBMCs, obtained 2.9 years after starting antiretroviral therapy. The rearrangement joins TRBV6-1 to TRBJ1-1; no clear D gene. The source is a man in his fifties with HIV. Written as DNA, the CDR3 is TGTGCCAGCCCGAAGAACACTGAAGCTTTCTTT. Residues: CASPKNTEAFF.